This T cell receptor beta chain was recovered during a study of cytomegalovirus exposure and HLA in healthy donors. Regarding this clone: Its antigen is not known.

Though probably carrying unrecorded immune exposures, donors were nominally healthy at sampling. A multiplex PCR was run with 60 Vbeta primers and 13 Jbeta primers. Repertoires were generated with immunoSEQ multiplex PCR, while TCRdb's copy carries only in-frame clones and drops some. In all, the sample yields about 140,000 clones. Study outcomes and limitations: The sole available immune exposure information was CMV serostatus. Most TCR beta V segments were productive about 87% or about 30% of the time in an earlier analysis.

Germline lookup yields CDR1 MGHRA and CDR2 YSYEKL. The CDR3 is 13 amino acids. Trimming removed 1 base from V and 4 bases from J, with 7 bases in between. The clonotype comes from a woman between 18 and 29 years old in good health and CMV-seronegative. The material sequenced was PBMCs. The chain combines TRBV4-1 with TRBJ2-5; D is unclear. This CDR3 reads CASSQVRGETQYF. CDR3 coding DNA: TGCGCCAGCAGCCAAGTTAGAGGAGAGACCCAGTACTTC.